The clone carrying this T cell receptor (beta chain) was recorded once. This entry is derived from a study of cytomegalovirus exposure and HLA in healthy donors. V shed 3 bases, J shed 1 base, and the junction held 5 bases outside the gene matches. CDR3 length: 15 amino acids. The germline V gene has CDR1 MNHEY and CDR2 SMNVEV (reference sequence). This table comes from immunoSEQ multiplex PCR, and its TCRdb copy is limited to in-frame clones, with some not included. Of 89,000 or so clones in the sample, 93% were seen once. The chain links TRBV27 to TRBJ1-1; the match to TRBD1 covers 7 bases. This clonotype was obtained from a woman in her twenties or thirties in good health and CMV-seropositive. Material: PBMCs. The CDR3 sequence: CASSLGTAENTEAFF. The DNA of the CDR3 is TGTGCCAGCAGTTTGGGGACAGCCGAGAACACTGAAGCTTTCTTT.